This T cell receptor (beta chain) is drawn from a study of CD8 T cells in ankylosing spondylitis. TCRdb passed the 5' RACE reads through MiXCR, listing each CDR3 protein once. The repertoire holds fewer than 750,000 distinct CDR3 sequences, with 15% to 20% as singletons. CDR1 is SQVTM, CDR2 ANQGSEA, per germline. This CDR3 comprises 11 residues. V lost 1 base and J lost 6, with 7 bases in between. As to this clonotype: Its specificity is unknown.

Study-wide points: The study identified a TCR beta motif of about eight highly homologous variants that appeared characteristic of ankylosing spondylitis blood. As for the disease-linked clones, they showed a CD8+ phenotype and occurred at relatively low frequencies in peripheral blood. The study looked at matched synovial fluid samples from ankylosing spondylitis patients. Disease-linked clones were reported to be significantly enriched there.

This sequence originates from a male donor with ankylosing spondylitis. The chain carries TRBV29-1 and TRBJ2-7; the D is unclear. The sample was blood, either unsorted or a sorted T cell fraction (not recorded which). The CDR3 region has the DNA TGCAGCGTTGAAGTAGGGTCCGAGCAGTACTTC. It translates to CSVEVGSEQYF.